The 32 T cell receptor beta chains listed next were all sequenced from one sample in a study of STAT3 mutations in large granular lymphocyte leukemia. Findings of the study overall: Every T-cell large granular lymphocyte leukemia patient had at least one immunodominant TCR beta clonotype.

The method was immunoSEQ multiplex PCR; TCRdb's version includes in-frame clones alone and lacks a portion of them. This table has about 19,000 clones, 92% appearing once. These TCRs are of unknown antigen specificity. The sequencing sample was made of peripheral blood mononuclear cells. These receptors all come from a man between 60 and 75 years old with T-cell large granular lymphocyte leukemia. Some clones in this sample may be carry-over from other donors' samples.

V is TRBV10-3 and J is TRBJ2-3; 9 bases map to TRBD1. V was pared by 6 bases and J by 5 bases, with 9 bases of the junction left unmatched. The CDR3 is 15 amino acids. CDR1 is ENHRY and CDR2 is SYGVKD in the germline V gene. The CDR3 sequence: CAIRDTGQGIDTQYF. CDR3 nucleotides: TGTGCCATCAGGGATACGGGACAGGGTATAGATACGCAGTATTTT.

The rearrangement uses TRBV5-6 and TRBJ1-3; D remains ambiguous. Germline CDR1 SGHDT, CDR2 YYEEEE. This CDR3 contains 15 residues. Trimming shortened V by 0 bases and J by 0 bases, and 7 bases separated the two germline ends. The CDR3 loop reads CASSLAGFSGNTIYF. The CDR3 bases are TGTGCCAGCAGCTTGGCCGGTTTCTCTGGAAACACCATATATTTT.

The chain carries TRBV27 and TRBJ2-7; 9 bases line up with TRBD2. Looked up from germline, CDR1 is MNHEY and CDR2 is SMNVEV (reference sequence). The junction had 9 bases not matched to a gene; V was cut back by 6 bases and J by 12 bases. This CDR3 spans 12 amino acids. CDR3 bases: TGTGCCAGCAGCCGGACTAGCGAGGTGCCGTACTTC. Translation: CASSRTSEVPYF.

V usage is TRBV30 and J usage is TRBJ1-1; D ambiguous. V was pared by 2 bases and J by 7 bases, with 8 bases between. The V gene's germline CDR1 is GTSNPN and CDR2 SVGIG (reference sequence). The CDR3 totals 11 residues. CDR3 coding DNA: TGTGCCTGGAGTATACAGATTGAAGCTTTCTTT. Amino acids: CAWSIQIEAFF. Filled out from reference TRBV30 and TRBJ1-1, the complete variable domain reads SQTIHQWPATLVQPVGSPLSLECTVEGTSNPNLYWYRQAAGRGLQLLFYSVGIGQISSEVPQNLSASRPQDRQFILSSKKLLLSDSGFYLCAWSIQIEAFFGQGTRLTVV.

The chain recombines TRBV18 with TRBJ1-4; TRBD1 is a possible D gene (5 bases). The CDR3 consists of 14 residues. Germline CDR1 reads KGHSH; CDR2 reads LQKENI. V was trimmed by 6 bases and J by 8 bases, leaving 16 bases between them. This CDR3 reads CASSHGGDKEKLFF. CDR3 nucleotide sequence: TGTGCCAGCTCCCACGGGGGAGACAAAGAAAAACTGTTTTTT.

The rearrangement links TRBV28 to TRBJ2-2; the D gene could be TRBD1 or TRBD2 (5 bases each). CDR3 length equals 14 residues. CDR1 and CDR2 from the germline V gene are MDHEN and SYDVKM. Between the trimmed V and J ends, which lost 7 bases and 8 bases, there was a span of 17 bases. The CDR3 region has the DNA TGTGCCAGCACGTCCGGGGCGACCACTGGGGAGCTGTTTTTT. It is translated as CASTSGATTGELFF. The whole variable domain, remainder taken from reference TRBV28 and TRBJ2-2, is DVKVTQSSRYLVKRTGEKVFLECVQDMDHENMFWYRQDPGLGLRLIYFSYDVKMKEKGDIPEGYSVSREKKERFSLILESASTNQTSMYLCASTSGATTGELFFGEGSRLTVL.

The V call is TRBV2, the J call TRBJ2-3; either TRBD1 or TRBD2 may fit D (5 bases each). Trimming took 4 bases from V and 7 from J, leaving 12 bases between them. The germline V gene encodes CDR1 SNHLY and CDR2 FYNNEI. CDR3 length: 13 residues. The CDR3 sequence is CASSATGPNTQYF. CDR3 nucleotide sequence: TGTGCCAGCAGTGCTACGGGGCCGAATACGCAGTATTTT.

J is TRBJ2-2 and V is TRBV9, with a weak D call TRBD1 (6 bases). V lost 0 bases to trimming and J lost 2 bases, with 14 bases between them. The V gene's germline CDR1 is SGDLS and CDR2 YYNGEE. This CDR3 has 17 residues. CDR3 sequence reads: CASSVDMRTANTGELFF. The CDR3 nucleotides read TGTGCCAGCAGCGTAGATATGCGGACAGCAAACACCGGGGAGCTGTTTTTT.

This chain uses TRBV30 with TRBJ1-5; the D gene is possibly TRBD1 (5 bases). CDR3 length: 16 amino acids. Per the germline V gene, CDR1 is GTSNPN and CDR2 is SVGIG (reference sequence). The ends were cut back, 5 bases at V and 0 bases at J, with 17 bases in the middle. This CDR3 reads CAWWGGDVHSNQPQHF. CDR3 nucleotides: TGTGCCTGGTGGGGGGGGGACGTACATAGCAATCAGCCCCAGCATTTT.

The table lists this clone with a count of one. The chain links TRBV5-1 to TRBJ2-1; possibly TRBD2 for D (5 bases). Trimming stripped 3 bases from V and 6 bases from J, with 13 bases between. The CDR3 totals 14 residues. Per germline, CDR1 SGHRS and CDR2 YFSETQ. This CDR3 reads CASSSQSGFNEQFF. CDR3 nucleotides: TGCGCCAGCAGCTCTCAATCGGGGTTCAATGAGCAGTTCTTC.

The chain links TRBV10-3 to TRBJ2-3, with 7 positions matching TRBD2. Germline loops: CDR1 ENHRY, CDR2 SYGVKD. V gave up 4 bases and J gave up 6 bases; unmatched junction bases: 10. The CDR3 contains 15 residues. CDR3 sequence (DNA): TGTGCCATCAGTGGGGGCGGGAGTGGTGGGGATACGCAGTATTTT. Translation: CAISGGGSGGDTQYF.

The rearrangement joins TRBV29-1 to TRBJ2-7; tentative D call: TRBD1 (5 bases). This CDR3 comprises 13 residues. Germline CDR1 SQVTM, CDR2 ANQGSEA. V lost 3 bases to trimming and J lost 7 bases, with 16 bases between them. This CDR3 is CSVDWGLGGEQYF. DNA for the CDR3: TGCAGCGTTGATTGGGGCTTGGGTGGGGAGCAGTACTTC.

This chain links TRBV5-4 with TRBJ2-1; D gene uncertain. Germline CDR1 SGHNT, CDR2 YYREEE (reference sequence). The CDR3 has 14 residues. The ends were cut back, 4 bases at V and 4 bases at J, with 12 bases in the middle. The CDR3: CASSPERVYNEQFF. In DNA form, the CDR3 reads TGTGCCAGCAGCCCGGAGCGAGTATACAATGAGCAGTTCTTC.

The chain links TRBV2 to TRBJ2-1; D may correspond to TRBD1 or TRBD2 (5 bases each). Germline V gene sequence: CDR1 SNHLY, CDR2 FYNNEI. There are 13 residues in the CDR3. The V and J ends lost 11 bases and 1 base respectively, with 12 bases between them. The CDR3 DNA sequence: TGTGCCGGGGGACCGCTGTCCTACAATGAGCAGTTCTTC. Amino acid sequence: CAGGPLSYNEQFF.

The CDR3 here is CASSTSGANPQYF. The CDR3 DNA is TGTGCCAGCTCGACTAGCGGGGCTAACCCGCAGTATTTT. This chain links TRBV28 with TRBJ2-3, with TRBD2 matching 11 bases. Germline CDR1 and CDR2: MDHEN and SYDVKM. The CDR3 covers 13 residues. V was clipped by 8 bases and J by 10 bases; unmatched bases: 8.

The chain joins TRBV7-6 to TRBJ2-2, with unresolved D. CDR1 and CDR2 (germline): SGHVS, FNYEAQ. The CDR3 has 11 amino acids. V lost 4 bases, J lost 15 bases, and 12 bases lay in between. DNA for the CDR3: TGTGCCAGCAGCTCGGGCCCCAGGTTGTTTTTT. It yields the protein CASSSGPRLFF.

The V call is TRBV7-6, the J call TRBJ2-7; 8 bases line up with TRBD2. The CDR3 covers 17 residues. The ends lost 4 bases at V and 6 bases at J; junction bases unmatched: 17. Germline-derived CDR1 and CDR2 are SGHVS and FNYEAQ. Here the CDR3 DNA reads TGTGCCAGCAGCTCGTCCGGGACTAGTCAGCCCGCGGGCGAGCAGTACTTC. Encoded protein: CASSSSGTSQPAGEQYF. Combining the CDR3 with reference TRBV7-6 and TRBJ2-7 gives the whole variable domain GAGVSQSPRYKVTKRGQDVALRCDPISGHVSLYWYRQALGQGPEFLTYFNYEAQQDKSGLPNDRFSAERPEGSISTLTIQRTEQRDSAMYRCASSSSGTSQPAGEQYFGPGTRLTVT.

The chain combines TRBV5-6 with TRBJ2-7; 9 bases align to TRBD1. Germline CDR1 reads SGHDT; CDR2 reads YYEEEE. The CDR3 is made up of 15 amino acids. V lost 2 bases and J lost 2; bases outside the gene matches: 5. CDR3 nucleotides: TGTGCCAGCAGCTTTGGGACAGGGCGGACCTACGAGCAGTACTTC. This encodes CASSFGTGRTYEQYF. Supplemented by reference TRBV5-6 and TRBJ2-7, the full variable domain reads DAGVTQSPTHLIKTRGQQVTLRCSPKSGHDTVSWYQQALGQGPQFIFQYYEEEERQRGNFPDRFSGHQFPNYSSELNVNALLLGDSALYLCASSFGTGRTYEQYFGPGTRLTVT.

CDR3 loop: CASSSNRGDEQFF. Here the CDR3 DNA reads TGTGCCAGCAGCTCGAACAGGGGAGATGAGCAGTTCTTC. This chain uses TRBV5-4 with TRBJ2-1; TRBD1 agrees at 7 bases. Germline CDR1 SGHNT, CDR2 YYREEE (reference sequence). Trimming cost V 3 bases and J 8 bases; bases outside gene matches: 5. This CDR3 has 13 residues.

The genes are TRBV5-1 and TRBJ2-7, with a weak D call TRBD2 (6 bases). The ends were cut back, 4 bases at V and 1 base at J, with 9 bases in the middle. CDR1 and CDR2 (germline): SGHRS, YFSETQ. The CDR3 consists of 13 residues. CDR3 amino acids: CASSGGNSYEQYF. The CDR3 nucleotides read TGCGCCAGCAGCGGAGGGAATTCCTACGAGCAGTACTTC.

This clone occurred once. This chain joins TRBV5-5 and TRBJ2-1, with 11 nucleotides matching TRBD2. The CDR3 is 18 residues long. CDR1 is SGHKS and CDR2 is YYEKEE in the germline V gene (reference sequence). Trimming took 5 bases from V and 7 from J; bases not matched to a gene: 17. CDR3 nucleotides: TGTGCCAGCAGTCCGGGAGGGGCACTTAGCGGGAGGGTAAATGAGCAGTTCTTC. Its translation is CASSPGGALSGRVNEQFF.

The chain recombines TRBV5-4 with TRBJ2-7; the D gene could be TRBD1 or TRBD2 (5 bases each). CDR1 is SGHNT and CDR2 is YYREEE in the germline V gene (reference sequence). Trimming took off 4 bases at V and 3 bases at J, with 14 bases between the two ends. The CDR3 contains 14 residues. The CDR3 sequence: CASSPRDGDYEQYF. The CDR3 DNA sequence: TGTGCCAGCAGCCCACGGGACGGAGACTACGAGCAGTACTTC.

The chain is built from TRBV28 and TRBJ2-3, with 8 bases aligning to TRBD1. Germline assignment: CDR1 MDHEN and CDR2 SYDVKM. The CDR3 sequence is 13 residues long. CDR3 bases: TGTGCTATCCAGGGACAGGGCACAGATACGCAGTATTTT. Encoded protein: CAIQGQGTDTQYF.

This clone was found once. The V and J genes are TRBV5-6 and TRBJ1-1; 7 nucleotides line up with TRBD1. The germline CDR1 and CDR2 sequences are SGHDT and YYEEEE. The CDR3 has 16 amino acids. Losses at the gene ends were 0 bases for V and 0 bases for J; bases not matched to a gene: 5. In DNA form, the CDR3 reads TGTGCCAGCAGCTTGGGTGGCAGGGGGATGAACACTGAAGCTTTCTTT. Translated, it gives CASSLGGRGMNTEAFF.

This chain joins TRBV29-1 and TRBJ2-6, with 9 nucleotides matching TRBD1. Germline CDR1 reads SQVTM; CDR2 reads ANQGSEA. The CDR3 totals 19 residues. V shed 4 bases and J 1 base; nucleotides not matched to a gene: 14. DNA of the CDR3: TGCAGCGTTGGAACTCACAGGGGGCCTCAGGGGTCTGGGGCCAACGTCCTGACTTTC. The encoded protein is CSVGTHRGPQGSGANVLTF. Full variable domain (rest looked up from reference TRBV29-1 and TRBJ2-6): SAVISQKPSRDICQRGTSLTIQCQVDSQVTMMFWYRQQPGQSLTLIATANQGSEATYESGFVIDKFPISRPNLTFSTLTVSNMSPEDSSIYLCSVGTHRGPQGSGANVLTFGAGSRLTVL.

This rearrangement joins TRBV30 to TRBJ1-1; TRBD1 matches 9 bases. Germline V gives CDR1 GTSNPN, CDR2 SVGIG (reference sequence). V shed 5 bases and J 0 bases; nucleotides not matched to a gene: 4. The length of the CDR3 is 14 residues. CDR3 in amino acids: CAWYRGRVNTEAFF. Written as DNA, the CDR3 is TGTGCCTGGTACAGGGGGCGAGTGAACACTGAAGCTTTCTTT.

The V gene is TRBV5-1, the J gene TRBJ2-3; 10 bases map to TRBD2. This CDR3 is built from 17 residues. The V gene end was trimmed by 3 bases and the J gene end by 3 bases; junction bases not matched to a gene: 10. Germline CDR1 is SGHRS and CDR2 is YFSETQ. The CDR3 DNA reads TGCGCCAGCAGCTGGGGGTCTAGCGGGAGCCCTACAGATACGCAGTATTTT. It translates to CASSWGSSGSPTDTQYF.

V and J are TRBV6-4 and TRBJ2-7; D is possibly TRBD1 (5 bases). The CDR3 runs 15 residues. V lost 7 bases, J lost 0 bases, and 16 bases lay in between. The germline CDR1 and CDR2 sequences are MRHNA and SNTAGT. This CDR3 reads CASTWRQQFSYEQYF. Written as DNA, the CDR3 is TGTGCCAGCACGTGGAGACAGCAGTTCTCCTACGAGCAGTACTTC.

The J gene is TRBJ2-7, the V gene TRBV7-9; D unresolved. This CDR3 has 14 amino acids. Germline-derived CDR1 and CDR2 are SEHNR and FQNEAQ (reference sequence). Trimming cost V 4 bases and J 0 bases, with 10 bases left between them. CDR3 nucleotides: TGTGCCAGCAGCTCGTTTGAGGCCTCCTACGAGCAGTACTTC. This codes for CASSSFEASYEQYF.

J is TRBJ2-5 and V is TRBV7-9; a weak D match, TRBD2 (5 bases). Germline CDR1 and CDR2: SEHNR and FQNEAQ (reference sequence). The CDR3 consists of 14 residues. V shed 5 bases and J shed 5 bases, with 15 bases lying between them. The CDR3 region has the DNA TGTGCCAGCAGCCCCCCGGGGTTGCGGGAGACCCAGTACTTC. Protein sequence: CASSPPGLRETQYF. The full variable domain, with the rest looked up from reference TRBV7-9 and TRBJ2-5, is DTGVSQNPRHKITKRGQNVTFRCDPISEHNRLYWYRQTLGQGPEFLTYFQNEAQLEKSRLLSDRFSAERPKGSFSTLEIQRTEQGDSAMYLCASSPPGLRETQYFGPGTRLLVL.

This clone has a single count. The V and J genes are TRBV6-6 and TRBJ2-7, with D unclear. CDR1 and CDR2 (germline): MNHNY, SVGAGI (reference sequence). The CDR3 runs to 15 residues. Trimming pared 2 bases from V and 5 bases from J, leaving 16 bases between. CDR3 sequence: CASSYTSAGPNEQYF. In nucleotides, the CDR3 is TGTGCCAGCAGTTACACATCGGCAGGACCTAACGAGCAGTACTTC.

The V gene is TRBV7-2, the J gene TRBJ1-6, with a tentative D call TRBD1 (6 bases). CDR3 length equals 15 residues. The germline V and J ends were trimmed by 5 bases and 7 bases, with 15 bases remaining between them. Looked up from germline, CDR1 is SGHTA and CDR2 is FQGNSA. The CDR3 nucleotides read TGTGCCAGCAGCCAAGGGGGGGGGATGAATTCACCCCTCCACTTT. Translated, it gives CASSQGGGMNSPLHF.